This TCR beta chain came from a study of OX40 agonist ivuxolimab in advanced cancers. This clone was found once. Sequenced by immunoSEQ multiplex PCR; TCRdb stores in-frame clones only, minus some. Among roughly 100,000 clones listed, roughly nine tenths were seen once. Trimming removed 0 bases from V and 7 bases from J, with 10 bases in between. CDR1 and CDR2 (germline): SGHNT, YYREEE (reference sequence). The length of the CDR3 is 13 residues. The receptor's source is an adult with an advanced solid tumor such as melanoma, head and neck, liver or kidney cancer. The sample consisted of CD4+ or CD8+ T cells sorted from blood, taken in a trial of the OX40 agonist ivuxolimab. V gene TRBV5-4 combines with J gene TRBJ1-2; D ambiguous. Here the CDR3 DNA reads TGTGCCAGCAGCTTGGCTGGGGTCGGTGGCTACACCTTC. Translating it yields CASSLAGVGGYTF.